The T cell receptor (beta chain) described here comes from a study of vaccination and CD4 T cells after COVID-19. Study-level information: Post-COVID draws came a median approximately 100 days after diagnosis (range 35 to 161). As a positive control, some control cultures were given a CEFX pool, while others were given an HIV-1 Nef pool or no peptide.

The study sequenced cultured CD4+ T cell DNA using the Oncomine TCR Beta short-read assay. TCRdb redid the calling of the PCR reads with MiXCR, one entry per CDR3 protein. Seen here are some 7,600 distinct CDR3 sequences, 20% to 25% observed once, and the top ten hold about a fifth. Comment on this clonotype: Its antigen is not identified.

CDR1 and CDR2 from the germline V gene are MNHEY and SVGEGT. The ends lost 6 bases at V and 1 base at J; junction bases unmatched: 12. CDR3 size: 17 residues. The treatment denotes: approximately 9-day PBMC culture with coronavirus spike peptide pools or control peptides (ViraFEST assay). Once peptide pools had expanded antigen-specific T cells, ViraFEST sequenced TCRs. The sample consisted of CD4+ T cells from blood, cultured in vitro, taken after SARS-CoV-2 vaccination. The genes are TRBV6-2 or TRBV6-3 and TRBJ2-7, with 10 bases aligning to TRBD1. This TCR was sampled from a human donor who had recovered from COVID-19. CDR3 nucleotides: TGTGCCAGCAGCCCCCGACCGGGGGACAGGGGATCCTACGAGCAGTACTTC. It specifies CASSPRPGDRGSYEQYF.